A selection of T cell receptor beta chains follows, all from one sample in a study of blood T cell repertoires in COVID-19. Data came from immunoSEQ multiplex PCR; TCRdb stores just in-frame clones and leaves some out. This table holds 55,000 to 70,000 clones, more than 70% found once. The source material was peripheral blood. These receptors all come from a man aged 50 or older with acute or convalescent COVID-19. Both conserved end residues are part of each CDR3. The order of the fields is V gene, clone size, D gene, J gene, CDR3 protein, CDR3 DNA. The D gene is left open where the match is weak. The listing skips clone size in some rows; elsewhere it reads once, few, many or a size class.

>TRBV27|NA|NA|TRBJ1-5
CASSSLTSLGGNQPQHF
TGTGCCAGCAGTTCCCTCACGTCCCTAGGGGGCAATCAGCCCCAGCATTTT
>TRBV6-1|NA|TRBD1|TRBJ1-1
CASSELGTAPEAFF
TGTGCCAGCAGTGAACTTGGGACAGCACCTGAAGCTTTCTTT
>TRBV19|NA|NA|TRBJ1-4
CASREGGATNEKLFF
TGTGCCAGTAGAGAGGGAGGTGCAACTAATGAAAAACTGTTTTTT
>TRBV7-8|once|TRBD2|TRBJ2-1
CASSLVSSGRAYEQFF
TGTGCCAGCAGCTTAGTTTCTAGCGGGAGAGCATATGAGCAGTTCTTC
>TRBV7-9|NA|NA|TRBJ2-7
CASSPTRDPYEQYF
TGTGCCAGCAGCCCGACCCGGGATCCCTACGAGCAGTACTTC
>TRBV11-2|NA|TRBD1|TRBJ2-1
CASSPRDRRRFF
TGTGCCAGCAGCCCCCGGGACAGAAGGCGGTTCTTC
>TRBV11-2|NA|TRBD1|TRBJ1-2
CASSPSGTGRAVYGYTF
TGTGCCAGCAGCCCATCCGGGACAGGTCGAGCTGTCTATGGCTACACCTTC
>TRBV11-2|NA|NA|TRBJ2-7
CASSFNTDTLAPYEQYF
TGTGCCAGCAGCTTCAACACGGACACTCTCGCCCCCTACGAGCAGTACTTC
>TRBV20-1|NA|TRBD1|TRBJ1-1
CSASRQGTEAFF
TGCAGTGCTAGTCGACAGGGGACTGAAGCTTTCTTT
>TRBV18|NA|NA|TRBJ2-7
CASSPPQGFIYEQYF
TGTGCCAGCTCACCACCGCAGGGGTTCATCTACGAGCAGTACTTC
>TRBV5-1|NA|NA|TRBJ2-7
CASSLEFGSYEQYF
TGCGCCAGCAGCTTGGAGTTCGGTTCCTACGAGCAGTACTTC
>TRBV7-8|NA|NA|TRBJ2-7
CASSLGGPLESYEQYF
TGTGCCAGCAGCTTAGGAGGGCCCCTAGAGAGCTACGAGCAGTACTTC
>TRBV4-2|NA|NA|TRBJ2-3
CASSHGSGGSDTQYF
TGTGCCAGCAGCCATGGTTCAGGGGGGTCAGATACGCAGTATTTT
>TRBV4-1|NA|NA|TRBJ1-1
CASSQVPGVGNTEAFF
TGCGCCAGCAGCCAAGTCCCGGGGGTAGGAAACACTGAAGCTTTCTTT
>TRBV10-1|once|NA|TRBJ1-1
CASSDLNGKTGSPFEAFF
TGCGCCAGCAGTGACTTAAATGGGAAAACAGGTTCCCCTTTTGAAGCTTTCTTT
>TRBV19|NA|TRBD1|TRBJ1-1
CASTRTGEAFF
TGTGCCAGCACTCGGACAGGGGAAGCTTTCTTT
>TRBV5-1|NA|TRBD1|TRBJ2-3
CASSLGQLGSDTQYF
TGCGCCAGCAGCCTGGGACAGTTAGGGTCAGATACGCAGTATTTT
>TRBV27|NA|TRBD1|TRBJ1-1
CATKPGQRNTEAFF
TGTGCCACCAAGCCGGGACAGAGGAACACTGAAGCTTTCTTT
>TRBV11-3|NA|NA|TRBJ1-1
CASSPRERNTEAFF
TGTGCCAGCAGCCCCCGCGAGAGGAACACTGAAGCTTTCTTT
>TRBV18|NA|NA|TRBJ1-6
CASSPEPRWSPLHF
TGTGCCAGCTCACCTGAACCGAGATGGTCACCCCTCCACTTT
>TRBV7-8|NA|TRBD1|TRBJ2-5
CASNQRQGLQETQYF
TGTGCCAGCAACCAAAGACAGGGTCTTCAGGAGACCCAGTACTTC
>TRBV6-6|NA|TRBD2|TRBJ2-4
CASSSRGLAGGLAKNIQYF
TGTGCCAGCAGCTCCCGGGGACTAGCGGGGGGATTAGCCAAAAACATTCAGTACTTC
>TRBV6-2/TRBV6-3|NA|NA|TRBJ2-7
CASSPDPPSVGWVYEQYF
TGTGCCAGCAGTCCCGACCCCCCTAGCGTGGGGTGGGTCTACGAGCAGTACTTC
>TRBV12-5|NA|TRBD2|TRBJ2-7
CASGPGLAGGHDEQYF
TGTGCTAGTGGCCCGGGACTAGCGGGGGGGCACGACGAGCAGTACTTC
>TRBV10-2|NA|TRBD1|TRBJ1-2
CASSLTPGTGPLDYGYTF
TGCGCCAGCAGCCTAACACCCGGGACAGGGCCGTTGGACTATGGCTACACCTTC
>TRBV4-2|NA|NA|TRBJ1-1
CASSPEWFGTEAFF
TGTGCCAGCAGCCCGGAATGGTTCGGGACTGAAGCTTTCTTT
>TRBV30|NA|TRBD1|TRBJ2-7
CAWSRQGGYEQYF
TGTGCCTGGAGTCGACAGGGCGGCTACGAGCAGTACTTC
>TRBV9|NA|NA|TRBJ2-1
CASSESGTGYNEQFF
TGTGCCAGCAGCGAATCCGGGACTGGATACAATGAGCAGTTCTTC
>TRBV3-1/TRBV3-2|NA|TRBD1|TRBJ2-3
CASSPWTGQNTQYF
TGTGCCAGCAGCCCATGGACAGGGCAGAATACGCAGTATTTT
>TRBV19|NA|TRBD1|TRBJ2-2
CASSIPRRQGRNTGELFF
TGTGCCAGTAGTATACCCCGTCGACAGGGTAGAAACACCGGGGAGCTGTTTTTT
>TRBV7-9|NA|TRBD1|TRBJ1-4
CASSLDRGRNEKLFF
TGTGCCAGCAGCCTTGACAGGGGGCGGAATGAAAAACTGTTTTTT
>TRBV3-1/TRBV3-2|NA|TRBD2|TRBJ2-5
CASSRTGTSVGETQYF
TGTGCCAGCAGCCGGACCGGGACTAGCGTTGGGGAGACCCAGTACTTC
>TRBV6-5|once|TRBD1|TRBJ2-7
CASREDRTYEQYF
TGTGCCAGCAGAGAGGACAGGACCTACGAGCAGTACTTC
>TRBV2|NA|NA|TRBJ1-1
CASRKGDTEAFF
TGTGCCAGCAGAAAAGGGGACACTGAAGCTTTCTTT
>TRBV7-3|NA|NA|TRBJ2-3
CASSLREVDTQYF
TGTGCCAGCAGCTTAAGGGAGGTAGATACGCAGTATTTT
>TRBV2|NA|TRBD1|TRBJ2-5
CASLAGGGETQYF
TGTGCCAGCTTGGCAGGGGGTGGAGAGACCCAGTACTTC
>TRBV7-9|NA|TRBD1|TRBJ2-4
CASTTGQPLAKNIQYF
TGTGCCAGCACCACGGGACAGCCACTAGCCAAAAACATTCAGTACTTC
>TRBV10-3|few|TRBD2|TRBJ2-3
CAISAGLAGGPSTDTQYF
TGTGCCATCAGTGCTGGACTAGCGGGGGGACCTAGCACAGATACGCAGTATTTT
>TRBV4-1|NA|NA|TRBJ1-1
CASSQDTNAEAFF
TGCGCCAGCAGCCAAGATACAAACGCTGAAGCTTTCTTT
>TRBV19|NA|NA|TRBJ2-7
CASTTAGAYEQYF
TGTGCCAGTACCACAGCAGGGGCCTACGAGCAGTACTTC
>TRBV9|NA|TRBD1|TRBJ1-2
CASSSWTGGRDYGYTF
TGTGCCAGCAGCTCCTGGACAGGGGGCAGGGACTATGGCTACACCTTC
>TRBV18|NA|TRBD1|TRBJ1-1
CASSPNPTGAPAEAFF
TGTGCCAGCTCACCAAACCCGACAGGGGCGCCGGCTGAAGCTTTCTTT
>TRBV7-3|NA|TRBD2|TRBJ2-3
CASSLAGGSTDTQYF
TGTGCCAGCAGCTTAGCGGGAGGGAGCACAGATACGCAGTATTTT
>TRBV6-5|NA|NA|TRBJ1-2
CASGVVLAWGYTF
TGTGCCAGCGGGGTAGTCCTAGCATGGGGCTACACCTTC
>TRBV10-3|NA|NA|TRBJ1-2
CAISIDRTGYGYTF
TGTGCCATCAGTATCGACCGCACGGGCTATGGCTACACCTTC
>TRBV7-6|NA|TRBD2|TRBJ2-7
CASSQGTGGPYEQYF
TGTGCCAGCAGCCAAGGAACGGGAGGTCCCTACGAGCAGTACTTC
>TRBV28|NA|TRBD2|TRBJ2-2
CAIPGGFPGELFF
TGTGCCATCCCGGGAGGGTTTCCCGGGGAGCTGTTTTTT
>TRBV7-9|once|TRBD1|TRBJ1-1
CASSFDRATEAFF
TGTGCCAGCAGCTTTGACAGGGCCACTGAAGCTTTCTTT
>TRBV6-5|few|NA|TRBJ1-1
CASRGRGGAQAFF
TGTGCCAGCAGGGGGCGGGGCGGTGCTCAAGCTTTCTTT
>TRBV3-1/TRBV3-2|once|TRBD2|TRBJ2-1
CASSQVLAANEQFF
TGTGCCAGCAGCCAAGTACTAGCGGCTAATGAGCAGTTCTTC
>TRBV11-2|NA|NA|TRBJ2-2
CASSPRQTTNTGELFF
TGTGCCAGCAGCCCCCGGCAAACTACTAACACCGGGGAGCTGTTTTTT
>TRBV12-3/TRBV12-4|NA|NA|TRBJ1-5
CASSELNQPQHF
TGTGCCAGCAGTGAACTGAATCAGCCCCAGCATTTT
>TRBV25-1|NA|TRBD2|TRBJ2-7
CASSMSSGTDEQYF
TGTGCCAGCAGTATGTCTAGCGGGACGGACGAGCAGTACTTC
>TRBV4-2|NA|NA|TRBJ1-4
CASDSGVRTTEKLFF
TGTGCCAGCGACTCAGGGGTTAGGACAACTGAAAAACTGTTTTTT
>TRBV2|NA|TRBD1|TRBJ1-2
CAIRTGEYGYTF
TGTGCCATAAGGACAGGGGAGTATGGCTACACCTTC